Sequencing of this T cell receptor beta chain was carried out in a study of OX40 agonist ivuxolimab in advanced cancers. The study in broad terms: The costimulatory receptor OX40 (CD134) was targeted by ivuxolimab, a fully human IgG2 agonistic monoclonal antibody. Intravenous ivuxolimab was administered to patients every 2 weeks at six dose levels: 0.01, 0.1, 0.3, 1.5, 3 and 10 mg/kg. Among the approximately 54 dose-escalation patients, some 20 had hepatocellular carcinoma, roughly 15 melanoma, 9 renal cell carcinoma and 9 head and neck cancer. A male proportion of 82.7% and a mean age of 60 years, ranging from 23 to 79, were recorded for the dose-escalation cohort. Prior anti-PD-1, anti-PD-L1 or anti-CTLA-4 therapy was permitted, and checkpoint inhibitors had been received by more than 35% of dose-escalation patients. Partial responses were achieved by three dose-escalation patients, of whom one had hepatocellular carcinoma and two had cutaneous melanoma. The purpose of peripheral TCRbeta sequencing was to test whether ivuxolimab changed TCR sequence diversity and led to clonal T-cell expansion. The paper reports the monotherapy dose-escalation portion (N of about 54 patients) of the phase I ivuxolimab trial. Points the paper makes about the study in general: At doses of 0.1 to 3.0 mg/kg, clonal expansion of both CD4+ and CD8+ T cells in blood was seen between baseline and week 6. The antigen specificity of the clonally expanded peripheral T cells was not determined. Low levels of normalized T-cell clonal expansion were also seen in some patients who did not respond. After ivuxolimab, CD8+ T cells had more expanded clones than CD4+ T cells on average. Partial responders in the 0.1-3.0 mg/kg groups had among the lowest normalized peripheral clonal expansion, especially among CD8+ T cells.

With respect to this clone: Its specific antigen is unknown. Per-base qualities were not stored, and no clone one base away is much larger.

The germline V gene encodes CDR1 SEHNR and CDR2 FQNEAQ (reference sequence). The CDR3 covers 13 residues, taking in both the cysteine and the phenylalanine. The CDR3 DNA has 39 bases and is translated from base 1. V is cut by 4 bases and J by 0 bases, and the space between the germline ends is 6 bases. The trial excluded patients who had a history of autoimmune disease or who were on systemic immunosuppression. Peripheral blood for TCR sequencing was collected from all dose cohorts at baseline, on cycle 4 day 1, and on cycle 7 day 1. The samples were taken from a phase I, first-in-human, multicenter, open-label dose-escalation trial of ivuxolimab. Adults with locally advanced or metastatic melanoma, renal cell, hepatocellular, or head and neck squamous cell carcinoma were enrolled in the trial. Before TCR sequencing, CD4+ T cells and CD8+ T cells were sorted from peripheral blood as separate populations.

Genomic DNA was isolated from the sorted cells so that the TCRbeta CDR3 region could be sequenced. The immunoSEQ Assay was used for sequencing of TCRbeta CDR3 regions. In its TCRdb copy, this immuneACCESS table keeps in-frame sequences only and misses some clones. Where compared with another copy, unresolved V genes explain less than half of these, and the others have no known cause. Recorded for this sample are 65,000 to 85,000 clones; about nine tenths of them occurred a single time. The ten largest clones take up around 0.56% of the sample. The sample consisted of CD4+ or CD8+ T cells sorted from blood, taken in a trial of the OX40 agonist ivuxolimab. The sequence was collected from an adult with an advanced solid tumor such as melanoma, head and neck, liver or kidney cancer. This chain is built from TRBV7-9 and TRBJ1-1; the D gene identity is not certain. The CDR3 protein: CASSSPLNTEAFF. The nucleotide sequence reads as follows: TGTGCCAGCAGCTCCCCACTGAACACTGAAGCTTTCTTT.